Below, 32 T cell receptor beta chains from the same sample are listed, as sequenced in a study of T-cell memory formation after mild COVID-19. TCRdb reprocessed the 5' RACE reads via MiXCR and lists one record per CDR3 protein. The sample records roughly 400,000 distinct CDR3 sequences, about a sixth being singletons. Source material: PBMCs or a T cell subset sorted from them (not recorded which). These receptors all come from a man aged 18 to 29 who had mild COVID-19 (a few samples of this study predate the infection). Cell type and time point are not known.

The genes are TRBV5-1 and TRBJ2-3, with 9 positions matching TRBD2. The V gene's germline CDR1 is SGHRS and CDR2 YFSETQ. J lost 3 bases, V lost 0 bases, and 5 bases had no gene match. The CDR3 length is 16 residues. Here the CDR3 reads CASSLASLAGTDTQYF. CDR3 bases: TGCGCCAGCAGCTTGGCATCCCTAGCGGGAACAGATACGCAGTATTTT.

This clonotype was seen only a few times. V usage is TRBV7-2 and J usage is TRBJ1-5; no clear D. Trimming removed 5 bases from V and 5 bases from J, with 16 bases in between. The V gene's germline CDR1 is SGHTA and CDR2 FQGNSA. The length of the CDR3 is 15 residues. The CDR3 here is CASSDRAGRDQPQHF. CDR3 sequence (DNA): TGTGCCAGCAGCGACCGGGCGGGTAGGGATCAGCCCCAGCATTTT.

This chain uses TRBV20-1 with TRBJ1-1; D gene ambiguous. Per the germline V gene, CDR1 is DFQATT and CDR2 is SNEGSKA (reference sequence). The CDR3 is 13 amino acids. Deletions cut 6 bases from V and 0 bases from J, with 11 bases between. The CDR3 DNA follows: TGCAGTGCCTACAGCCTTTTGAACACTGAAGCTTTCTTT. As protein: CSAYSLLNTEAFF.

In this sample, this clonotype turned up a few times. The chain combines TRBV2 with TRBJ2-5; 14 bases match TRBD2. The CDR3 has 17 amino acids. V was pared by 5 bases and J by 0 bases, with 5 bases of the junction left unmatched. Germline lookup yields CDR1 SNHLY and CDR2 FYNNEI. CDR3 protein: CASSRTSGGMDQETQYF. The CDR3 region has the DNA TGTGCCAGCAGTAGGACTAGCGGGGGGATGGACCAAGAGACCCAGTACTTC. Looking up the rest from reference TRBV2 and TRBJ2-5 gives the full variable domain: EPEVTQTPSHQVTQMGQEVILRCVPISNHLYFYWYRQILGQKVEFLVSFYNNEISEKSEIFDDQFSVERPDGSNFTLKIRSTKLEDSAMYFCASSRTSGGMDQETQYFGPGTRLLVL.

This clonotype has just a few counts. This chain connects TRBV14 to TRBJ2-7; D may be TRBD1 or TRBD2 (5 bases each). V lost 3 bases to trimming and J lost 6 bases, with 15 bases between them. The CDR3 spans 14 residues. Germline CDR1 is SGHDN and CDR2 is FVKESK. The CDR3 coding sequence is TGTGCCAGCAGCCAGGGACGAACGATGACCGAGCAGTACGTC. Its translation is CASSQGRTMTEQYV.

This chain links TRBV12-3 or TRBV12-4 with TRBJ2-3; D might be TRBD1 (7 bases). Trimming removed 7 bases at V and 3 bases at J, with 11 bases between. CDR3 size: 13 residues. The CDR3 is CASIPGGTDTQYF. DNA for the CDR3: TGTGCCAGCATTCCAGGGGGGACAGATACGCAGTATTTT.

The rearrangement links TRBV28 to TRBJ1-5; D is undetermined. This CDR3 spans 12 amino acids. V was pared by 5 bases and J by 4 bases, with 6 bases between. Germline V gene sequence: CDR1 MDHEN, CDR2 SYDVKM. CDR3 sequence reads: CASSPQNQPQHF. CDR3 DNA sequence: TGTGCCAGCAGTCCCCAGAATCAGCCCCAGCATTTT.

The gene calls are TRBV5-1 and TRBJ2-1; 8 bases map to TRBD1. The CDR3 loop spans 14 amino acids. Germline CDR1 reads SGHRS; CDR2 reads YFSETQ. J gave up 7 bases and V 0 bases, and 3 bases lay outside the gene matches. The CDR3 nucleotides are TGCGCCAGCAGCTTGGCGGGGACAGGTAATGAGCAGTTCTTC. Protein sequence: CASSLAGTGNEQFF.

The gene calls are TRBV5-1 and TRBJ2-7, with 8 bases identical to TRBD1. CDR1 is SGHRS, CDR2 YFSETQ, per germline. The CDR3 runs 13 residues. V lost 6 bases to trimming and J lost 3 bases; unmatched junction nucleotides: 5. Here the CDR3 DNA reads TGCGCCAGCAAGCGGACAGGGAACTACGAGCAGTACTTC. It encodes CASKRTGNYEQYF.

This clonotype was recorded at least ten times. The chain carries TRBV12-3 or TRBV12-4 and TRBJ1-1; possibly TRBD1 for D (5 bases). The CDR3 covers 18 residues. Trimming cost V 3 bases and J 2 bases, with 22 bases left between them. The CDR3 DNA is TGTGCCAGCAGTTTTCTGGGGCTTCTCATGGCAGGCAACACTGAAGCTTTCTTT. Its protein is CASSFLGLLMAGNTEAFF.

There are a few counts of this clonotype. The rearrangement links TRBV5-6 to TRBJ1-5, with no clear D. V gave up 4 bases and J gave up 2 bases, with 13 bases separating them. Germline V gene sequence: CDR1 SGHDT, CDR2 YYEEEE. This CDR3 comprises 15 residues. The CDR3 sequence: CASSPWGLGNQPQHF. The CDR3 nucleotides are TGTGCCAGCAGCCCGTGGGGTTTAGGCAATCAGCCCCAGCATTTT. Looking up the rest from reference TRBV5-6 and TRBJ1-5 gives the full variable domain: DAGVTQSPTHLIKTRGQQVTLRCSPKSGHDTVSWYQQALGQGPQFIFQYYEEEERQRGNFPDRFSGHQFPNYSSELNVNALLLGDSALYLCASSPWGLGNQPQHFGDGTRLSIL.

The chain employs TRBV4-1 and TRBJ1-1, with 8 bases fitting TRBD1. This CDR3 is 14 amino acids long. The ends lost 4 bases at V and 7 bases at J; junction bases unmatched: 8. Germline V gene data show CDR1 as MGHRA and CDR2 as YSYEKL. CDR3 in amino acids: CASSRGTGTDEAFF. CDR3 in DNA: TGCGCCAGCAGCCGCGGGACAGGTACGGATGAAGCTTTCTTT.

This clonotype was seen more than once but under ten times. The rearrangement links TRBV10-3 to TRBJ1-1; TRBD1 matches at 9 bases. The CDR3 runs to 14 residues. Germline CDR1 ENHRY, CDR2 SYGVKD. Unmatched junction bases numbered 8, after V lost 10 bases and J lost 2 bases. The CDR3 bases are TGTGCCACCAAAAGGACAGGGGACAACACTGAAGCTTTCTTT. It specifies CATKRTGDNTEAFF.

This clonotype has at least ten counts. The chain employs TRBV24-1 and TRBJ2-3; D is unresolved. This CDR3 spans 11 amino acids. Trimming took 2 bases from V and 6 from J, leaving 2 bases between them. Germline V CDR1 and CDR2: KGHDR, SFDVKD. CDR3 DNA sequence: TGTGCCACCAGTGATTACGATACGCAGTATTTT. Translating gives CATSDYDTQYF.

This sequence joins TRBV3-1 and TRBJ1-2; 7 positions agree with TRBD1. The length of the CDR3 is 15 residues. Germline V lookup: CDR1 LGHDT, CDR2 YNNKEL (reference sequence). The V gene end was trimmed by 2 bases and the J gene end by 5 bases; junction bases not matched to a gene: 8. This chain's CDR3 is CASSQPFSGGYGYTF. CDR3 DNA: TGTGCCAGCAGCCAACCGTTTTCAGGGGGATATGGCTACACCTTC.

This clonotype was picked up a small number of times. This chain connects TRBV3-1 to TRBJ1-4; D ambiguous. CDR1 is LGHDT and CDR2 is YNNKEL in the germline V gene (reference sequence). This CDR3 is 16 amino acids long. V was clipped by 3 bases and J by 1 base, with 12 bases between them. CDR3 sequence (DNA): TGTGCCAGCAGCCACCCTAGCGAGGGAACTAATGAAAAACTGTTTTTT. This encodes CASSHPSEGTNEKLFF.

The chain links TRBV20-1 to TRBJ1-1; 8 bases fit TRBD1. This CDR3 region has 13 residues. The V and J ends lost 3 bases and 8 bases, in that order; junction bases with no gene match: 8. The germline V gene has CDR1 DFQATT and CDR2 SNEGSKA (reference sequence). The CDR3 region has the DNA TGCAGTGCTAGGGTCCCAGGGGGCGAGGAAGCTTTCTTT. It yields the protein CSARVPGGEEAFF.

This chain joins TRBV9 and TRBJ2-3, with 10 bases that match TRBD2. Trimming removed 4 bases from V and 3 bases from J; junction bases left unmatched: 8. Germline assignment: CDR1 SGDLS and CDR2 YYNGEE. This CDR3 has 16 amino acids. CDR3 residues: CASSPGAGGPTDTQYF. CDR3 sequence (DNA): TGTGCCAGCAGCCCCGGAGCGGGGGGGCCTACAGATACGCAGTATTTT.

The chain links TRBV10-2 to TRBJ2-3; possibly TRBD2 for D (7 bases). The CDR3 covers 17 residues. Deletions cut 5 bases from V and 0 bases from J, with 18 bases between. Germline CDR1 reads WSHSY; CDR2 reads SAAADI. The CDR3 spells CASSPPGGQTSTDTQYF. The CDR3 DNA reads as TGCGCCAGCAGTCCCCCGGGGGGCCAAACGAGCACAGATACGCAGTATTTT.

The sample holds a few counts of this clonotype. The DNA of the CDR3 is TGTGCCAGCAGCGCGACGGTTAAAGGGGGTGCTTTCTTT. Its translation: CASSATVKGGAFF. J is TRBJ1-1 and V is TRBV7-9; perhaps TRBD1 as D (6 bases). There are 13 residues in the CDR3. Germline V gene data show CDR1 as SEHNR and CDR2 as FQNEAQ (reference sequence). The V gene lost 5 bases and the J gene lost 11 bases, with 18 bases spanning the gap.

The chain couples TRBV28 to TRBJ1-5; no reliable D call. CDR1 MDHEN and CDR2 SYDVKM come from the germline V gene. V lost 6 bases, J lost 6 bases, and 12 bases lay in between. This CDR3 region has 13 residues. The CDR3 protein is CASSARWVQPQHF. CDR3 in DNA: TGTGCCAGCAGCGCCAGGTGGGTTCAGCCCCAGCATTTT.

This clonotype turned up a few times. This rearrangement joins TRBV20-1 to TRBJ1-1; 9 nucleotides align to TRBD1. The V gene's germline CDR1 is DFQATT and CDR2 SNEGSKA (reference sequence). The CDR3 is made up of 12 amino acids. Trimming removed 7 bases from V and 2 bases from J; junction bases left unmatched: 2. CDR3 loop: CSGGQGNTEAFF. The CDR3 nucleotides are TGCAGTGGGGGACAGGGCAACACTGAAGCTTTCTTT.

The gene calls are TRBV4-1 and TRBJ1-6; TRBD1 is a possible D gene (5 bases). Per the germline V gene, CDR1 is MGHRA and CDR2 is YSYEKL. The CDR3 has 14 residues. Trimming stripped 3 bases from V and 6 bases from J, with 9 bases between. The CDR3 DNA is TGCGCCAGCAGCCACGCCAGGGCTAATTCACCCCTCCACTTT. This encodes CASSHARANSPLHF.

This sequence joins TRBV7-8 and TRBJ2-2; D is possibly TRBD1 (6 bases). Deletions cut 4 bases from V and 7 bases from J, with 10 bases between. The length of the CDR3 is 13 residues. In germline, CDR1 is SGHVS, CDR2 FQNEAQ. In DNA form, the CDR3 reads TGTGCCAGCAGCTCACAGGGTAACGGGGAGCTGTTTTTT. This codes for CASSSQGNGELFF.

This clonotype showed up just a few times. The rearrangement links TRBV6-5 to TRBJ2-5, with D perhaps matching TRBD1 (5 bases). CDR1 and CDR2 from the germline V gene are MNHEY and SVGAGI. The CDR3 runs 15 residues. V was clipped by 0 bases and J by 5 bases, with 13 bases between them. The CDR3 spells CASSYSGRVGETQYF. CDR3 coding DNA: TGTGCCAGCAGTTACTCGGGCAGGGTAGGGGAGACCCAGTACTTC.

This chain joins TRBV7-3 and TRBJ2-5; 11 bases agree with TRBD2. V lost 5 bases to trimming and J lost 4 bases; unmatched junction nucleotides: 6. The germline V gene has CDR1 SGHTA and CDR2 FQGTGA. This CDR3 region has 15 residues. This chain's CDR3 is CASSRTSGQVETQYF. CDR3 bases: TGTGCCAGCAGCAGGACTAGCGGGCAGGTAGAGACCCAGTACTTC.

This clonotype was seen more than once but under ten times. The chain carries TRBV4-2 and TRBJ2-2, with TRBD2 matching 7 bases. The CDR3 length is 16 residues. V lost 4 bases to trimming and J lost 1 base; unmatched junction nucleotides: 6. The germline V gene has CDR1 LGHNA and CDR2 YNFKEQ. The CDR3 here is CASSRKERGNTGELFF. The CDR3 nucleotides read TGTGCCAGCAGCCGGAAAGAGCGGGGGAACACCGGGGAGCTGTTTTTT.

This clonotype has only a few counts. The chain combines TRBV5-6 with TRBJ2-2, with 7 bases aligning to TRBD2. Germline CDR1 is SGHDT and CDR2 is YYEEEE. The CDR3 contains 15 residues. The V segment lost 4 bases and the J segment 3 bases; nucleotides outside the gene matches: 6. The CDR3 DNA is TGTGCCAGCAGCGGACCAGCGGGGTACACCGGGGAGCTGTTTTTT. Translating gives CASSGPAGYTGELFF.

This chain uses TRBV4-3 with TRBJ2-2, with a possible D match to TRBD2 (6 bases). Germline V gene data show CDR1 as LGHNA and CDR2 as YSLEER. Trimming removed 6 bases from V and 5 bases from J, with 16 bases in between. CDR3 length: 15 amino acids. The CDR3 is CASRPGLKDTGELFF. The DNA of the CDR3 is TGCGCCAGCAGACCGGGACTGAAAGATACCGGGGAGCTGTTTTTT.

This chain connects TRBV3-1 to TRBJ2-7, with 7 bases aligning to TRBD1. The CDR3 runs to 16 residues. The germline V gene has CDR1 LGHDT and CDR2 YNNKEL (reference sequence). V shed 3 bases, J shed 0 bases, and the junction held 8 bases outside the gene matches. CDR3 in amino acids: CASSQVRQGPSYEQYF. CDR3 sequence (DNA): TGTGCCAGCAGCCAGGTCAGACAGGGACCCTCCTACGAGCAGTACTTC.

The V and J genes are TRBV20-1 and TRBJ2-2; TRBD2 matches at 11 bases. There are 15 residues in the CDR3. Germline CDR1 and CDR2: DFQATT and SNEGSKA (reference sequence). The V segment lost 6 bases and the J segment 4 bases; nucleotides outside the gene matches: 7. The CDR3 nucleotides are TGCAGTGCCGTAGCGGGGGGGCCGGGCACCGGGGAGCTGTTTTTT. Its protein is CSAVAGGPGTGELFF.

This clonotype was seen more than once but under ten times. V usage is TRBV7-3 and J usage is TRBJ1-1; D gene unclear. V lost 5 bases, J lost 7 bases, and 17 bases lay in between. Germline values: CDR1 SGHTA, CDR2 FQGTGA. This CDR3 has 14 residues. The CDR3 protein is CASSLGSRTDEAFF. For the CDR3, the DNA is TGTGCCAGCAGCCTCGGGAGCCGGACGGATGAAGCTTTCTTT.